This is a list of T cell receptor beta chains from one sample in a study of cytomegalovirus exposure and HLA in healthy donors. Using immunoSEQ multiplex PCR, the repertoire was profiled, and TCRdb retains in-frame clones only, with some absent. The table records 190,000 or so clones, 84% of them present only once. Sequencing used PBMCs. Every receptor here comes from a woman aged 30 to 39 in good health and CMV-seropositive. The CDR3 runs from the conserved cysteine through the conserved F or W. Each record gives: J gene, V gene, clone size, D gene, CDR3 DNA, CDR3 protein. A D gene is named only where the DNA matches it firmly. The listing skips clone size in some rows; elsewhere it reads once, few, many or a size class.

J gene: TRBJ2-7
V gene: TRBV21-1
clone size: .
D gene: .
CDR3 DNA: TGTGCCAGCACGAGCAGGGTAGTCGGCGAGCAGTACTTC
CDR3 protein: CASTSRVVGEQYF

J gene: TRBJ2-1
V gene: TRBV2
clone size: .
D gene: .
CDR3 DNA: TGTGCCAGCAGTGAATGGAGGGGGGGGCGGTTCTCCTACAATGAGCAGTTCTTC
CDR3 protein: CASSEWRGGRFSYNEQFF

J gene: TRBJ2-2
V gene: TRBV28
clone size: .
D gene: .
CDR3 DNA: TGTGCCAGCAGTTTGTACAGCGGGGAGCTGTTTTTT
CDR3 protein: CASSLYSGELFF

J gene: TRBJ1-2
V gene: TRBV14
clone size: few
D gene: .
CDR3 DNA: TGTGCCAGCAGCCGAGCCGCTGGCTATGGCTACACCTTC
CDR3 protein: CASSRAAGYGYTF

J gene: TRBJ1-5
V gene: TRBV19
clone size: .
D gene: .
CDR3 DNA: TGTGCCACCGCGGCCCTATCGACCATGCCCCAGCATTTT
CDR3 protein: CATAALSTMPQHF

J gene: TRBJ2-3
V gene: TRBV11-2
clone size: .
D gene: TRBD1
CDR3 DNA: TGTGCCAGCAGCTTTTTGACAGGGAACTTTCGGGATACGCAGTATTTT
CDR3 protein: CASSFLTGNFRDTQYF

J gene: TRBJ1-2
V gene: TRBV27
clone size: .
D gene: .
CDR3 DNA: TGTGCCAGCGAGGCGGCGAGGTTC
CDR3 protein: CASEAARF

J gene: TRBJ2-3
V gene: TRBV7-9
clone size: .
D gene: .
CDR3 DNA: TGTGCCAGCAGCTTAGCTGTCACTAGCACAGATACGCAGTATTTT
CDR3 protein: CASSLAVTSTDTQYF

J gene: TRBJ2-7
V gene: TRBV5-1
clone size: .
D gene: .
CDR3 DNA: TGCGCCAGCAGCTTGGAAGGGGACAATATCTACGAGCAGTACTTC
CDR3 protein: CASSLEGDNIYEQYF

J gene: TRBJ1-5
V gene: TRBV5-6
clone size: .
D gene: TRBD1
CDR3 DNA: TGTGCCAGCAGCTTGGGGGGACAGGGGGTGAAGCCCCAGCATTTT
CDR3 protein: CASSLGGQGVKPQHF

J gene: TRBJ2-1
V gene: TRBV5-4
clone size: .
D gene: TRBD2
CDR3 DNA: TGTGCCAGCACTCCGGGACTAGCGTTTGAGCAGTTCTTC
CDR3 protein: CASTPGLAFEQFF

J gene: TRBJ1-5
V gene: TRBV6-4
clone size: .
D gene: .
CDR3 DNA: TGTGCCAGCAGTGACTCGATGTGGGGCAGAAGGCCCCAGCATTTT
CDR3 protein: CASSDSMWGRRPQHF

J gene: TRBJ2-7
V gene: TRBV12-5
clone size: .
D gene: .
CDR3 DNA: TGTGCTAGTGGTTCCCGACTGGGCTACGAGCAGTACTTC
CDR3 protein: CASGSRLGYEQYF

J gene: TRBJ1-2
V gene: TRBV28
clone size: .
D gene: .
CDR3 DNA: TGTGCCAGCAGTCTCTGGGACACACTGAACTATGGCTACACCTTC
CDR3 protein: CASSLWDTLNYGYTF

J gene: TRBJ2-7
V gene: TRBV6-1
clone size: .
D gene: .
CDR3 DNA: TGTGCCAGCATTAGTATGGACAGAAGGTACGAGCAGTACTTC
CDR3 protein: CASISMDRRYEQYF

J gene: TRBJ2-7
V gene: TRBV28
clone size: once
D gene: .
CDR3 DNA: TGTGCCAGCAGCCAGGGGGGGACTAGTGCCGAGCAGTACTTC
CDR3 protein: CASSQGGTSAEQYF

J gene: TRBJ2-3
V gene: TRBV7-2
clone size: .
D gene: TRBD1
CDR3 DNA: TGTGCCAGCAGCCAAAGGGGGCCCAGTACAGATACGCAGTATTTT
CDR3 protein: CASSQRGPSTDTQYF